One and the same sample provided the 5 T cell receptor beta chains below, sequenced in a study of beta chain features in type 1 diabetes. Study results and caveats: TCRB CDR3s were moderately but significantly shorter in Type 1 diabetes patients in all four CD4+ subsets.

For these receptors, no antigen is known. Sequenced material consisted of expressed TCRB transcripts (all of the isolated RNA was reverse transcribed). Profiling relied on immunoSEQ multiplex PCR, and the TCRdb table lists in-frame clones only, not all of them. The sample gives about 710,000 clones, around an eighth of which show up once; just under 0.04% is in the top ten. Sequencing input: naive CD4+ T cells from blood. The receptors stem from a man aged 18 to 29 with type 1 diabetes.

The rearrangement links TRBV5-1 to TRBJ2-1, with TRBD2 identical over 9 bases. The germline V gene has CDR1 SGHRS and CDR2 YFSETQ. V dropped 2 bases and J dropped 4; count of bases not matched to a gene: 4. CDR3 length equals 15 residues. The CDR3 DNA sequence: TGCGCCAGCAGCTTAGCGGGGGGACAGTACAATGAGCAGTTCTTC. It is translated as CASSLAGGQYNEQFF.

V and J are TRBV7-9 and TRBJ2-7; 7 bases align to TRBD2. CDR1 and CDR2 from the germline V gene are SEHNR and FQNEAQ (reference sequence). Trimming removed 5 bases from V and 2 bases from J; junction bases left unmatched: 21. CDR3 length: 19 amino acids. The CDR3 sequence is CASSLPRSNRREETYEQYF. CDR3 bases: TGTGCCAGCAGCCTCCCTCGGTCCAATCGCCGGGAGGAAACCTACGAGCAGTACTTC.

The rearrangement links TRBV19 to TRBJ1-5; D remains unclear. V lost 5 bases, J lost 1 base, and 15 bases lay in between. CDR3 size: 16 residues. Germline CDR1 is LNHDA and CDR2 is SQIVND (reference sequence). The CDR3 is CASSPGRARSNQPQHF. CDR3 in DNA: TGTGCCAGTAGTCCAGGACGGGCCAGGAGCAATCAGCCCCAGCATTTT.

This clone has more than one count but fewer than ten. The chain is built from TRBV5-1 and TRBJ2-5; 7 nucleotides align to TRBD1. J was trimmed by 2 bases and V by 4 bases; bases with no gene match: 17. CDR1 and CDR2 from the germline V gene are SGHRS and YFSETQ. CDR3 length equals 18 residues. CDR3 sequence (DNA): TGCGCCAGCAGCCCCCCGGCCCAAGGGACAGCTCTGCAAGAGACCCAGTACTTC. Translation gives CASSPPAQGTALQETQYF.

This clone has only a few counts. This CDR3 reads CASSYSTGGGNTIYF. DNA of the CDR3: TGTGCCAGCAGTTACTCAACAGGGGGTGGAAACACCATATATTTT. V usage is TRBV6-5 and J usage is TRBJ1-3; the match to TRBD1 covers 8 bases. Germline-derived CDR1 and CDR2 are MNHEY and SVGAGI. V was pared by 0 bases and J by 3 bases, with 1 base of the junction left unmatched. CDR3 length equals 15 residues.